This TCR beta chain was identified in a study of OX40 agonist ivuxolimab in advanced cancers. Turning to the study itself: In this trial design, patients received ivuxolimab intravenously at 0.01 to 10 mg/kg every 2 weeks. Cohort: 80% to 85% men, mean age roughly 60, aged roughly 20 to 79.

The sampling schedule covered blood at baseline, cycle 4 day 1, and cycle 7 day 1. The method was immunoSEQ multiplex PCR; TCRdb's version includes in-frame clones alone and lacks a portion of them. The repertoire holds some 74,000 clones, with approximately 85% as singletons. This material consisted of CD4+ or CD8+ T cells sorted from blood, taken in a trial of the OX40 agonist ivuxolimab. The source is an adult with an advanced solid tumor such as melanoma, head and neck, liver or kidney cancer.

CDR3 DNA sequence: TGTGCCTGGGAGCTAGCGGGAGGGACAGATACGCAGTATTTT. Protein sequence: CAWELAGGTDTQYF. The chain uses TRBV30 and TRBJ2-3; 12 nucleotides align to TRBD2. Trimming cost V 5 bases and J 3 bases; bases outside gene matches: 3. Looked up from germline, CDR1 is GTSNPN and CDR2 is SVGIG (reference sequence). The CDR3 length is 14 residues. The complete variable domain, with remaining parts taken from reference TRBV30 and TRBJ2-3, reads SQTIHQWPATLVQPVGSPLSLECTVEGTSNPNLYWYRQAAGRGLQLLFYSVGIGQISSEVPQNLSASRPQDRQFILSSKKLLLSDSGFYLCAWELAGGTDTQYFGPGTRLTVL.